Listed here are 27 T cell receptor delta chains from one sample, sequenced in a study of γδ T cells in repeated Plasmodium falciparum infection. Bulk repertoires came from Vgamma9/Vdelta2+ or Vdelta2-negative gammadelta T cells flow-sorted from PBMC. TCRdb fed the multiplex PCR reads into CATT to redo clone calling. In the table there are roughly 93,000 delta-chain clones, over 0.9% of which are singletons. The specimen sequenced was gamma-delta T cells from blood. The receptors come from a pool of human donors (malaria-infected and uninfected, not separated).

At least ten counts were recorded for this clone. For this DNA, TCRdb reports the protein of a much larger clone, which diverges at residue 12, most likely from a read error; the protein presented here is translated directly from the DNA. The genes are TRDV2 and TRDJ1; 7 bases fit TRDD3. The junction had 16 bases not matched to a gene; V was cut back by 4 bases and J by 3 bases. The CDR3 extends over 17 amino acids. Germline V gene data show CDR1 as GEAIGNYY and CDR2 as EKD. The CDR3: CACDARHIVGDADKLIF. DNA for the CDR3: TGTGCCTGTGATGCCCGGCATATTGTGGGGGACGCCGATAAACTCATCTTT.

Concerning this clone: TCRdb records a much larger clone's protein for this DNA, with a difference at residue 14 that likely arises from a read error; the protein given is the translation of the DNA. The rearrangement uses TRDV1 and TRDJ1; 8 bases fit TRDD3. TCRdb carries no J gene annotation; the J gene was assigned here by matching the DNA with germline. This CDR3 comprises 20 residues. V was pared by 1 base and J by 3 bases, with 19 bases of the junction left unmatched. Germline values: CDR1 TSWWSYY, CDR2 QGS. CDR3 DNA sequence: TGTGCTCTTGGGGAACCATGTCAGGAGGGGGATATAGAACCGCCCGATAAACTCATCTTT. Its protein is CALGEPCQEGDIEPPDKLIF.

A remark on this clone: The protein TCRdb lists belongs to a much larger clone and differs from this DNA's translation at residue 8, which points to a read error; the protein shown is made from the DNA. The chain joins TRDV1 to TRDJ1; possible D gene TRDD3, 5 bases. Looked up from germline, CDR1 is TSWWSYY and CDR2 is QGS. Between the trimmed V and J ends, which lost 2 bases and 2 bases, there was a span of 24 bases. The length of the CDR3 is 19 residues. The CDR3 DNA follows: TGTGCTCTTGGGGAAATATCCTCCGTAGGGATTAAGTGGACCGATAAACTCATCTTT. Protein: CALGEISSVGIKWTDKLIF.

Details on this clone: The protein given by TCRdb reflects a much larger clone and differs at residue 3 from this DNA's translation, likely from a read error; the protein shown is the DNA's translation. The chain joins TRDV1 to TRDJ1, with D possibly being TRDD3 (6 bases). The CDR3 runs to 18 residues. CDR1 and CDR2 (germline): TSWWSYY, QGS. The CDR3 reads CAIGELAVGVPYTDKLIF. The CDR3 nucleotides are TGTGCTATTGGGGAACTGGCAGTGGGGGTTCCGTACACCGATAAACTCATCTTT.

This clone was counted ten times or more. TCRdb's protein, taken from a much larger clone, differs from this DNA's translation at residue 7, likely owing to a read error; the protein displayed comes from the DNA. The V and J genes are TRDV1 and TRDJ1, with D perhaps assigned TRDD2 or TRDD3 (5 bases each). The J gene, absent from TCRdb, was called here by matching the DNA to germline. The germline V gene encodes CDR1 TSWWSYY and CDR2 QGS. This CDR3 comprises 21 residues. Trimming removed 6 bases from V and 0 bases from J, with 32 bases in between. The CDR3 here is CALGPRGSRVDPTSYTDKLIF. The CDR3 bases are TGTGCTCTTGGTCCTAGGGGGTCCCGGGTCGACCCGACCTCGTACACCGATAAACTCATCTTT.

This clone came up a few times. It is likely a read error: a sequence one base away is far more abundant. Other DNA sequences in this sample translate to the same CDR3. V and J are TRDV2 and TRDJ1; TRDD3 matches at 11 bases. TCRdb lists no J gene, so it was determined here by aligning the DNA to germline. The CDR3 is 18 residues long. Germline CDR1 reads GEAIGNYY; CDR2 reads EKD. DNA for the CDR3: TGTGCCTGCGACACCAGAAAACTGGGGGATAGGTACACCGATAAACTCATCTTT. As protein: CACDTRKLGDRYTDKLIF.

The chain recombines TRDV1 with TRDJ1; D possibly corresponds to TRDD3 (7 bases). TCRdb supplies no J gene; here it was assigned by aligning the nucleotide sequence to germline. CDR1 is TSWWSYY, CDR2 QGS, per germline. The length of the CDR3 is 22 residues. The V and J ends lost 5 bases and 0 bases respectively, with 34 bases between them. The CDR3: CALGKGRFLAGGIPCYTDKLIF. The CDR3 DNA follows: TGTGCTCTTGGGAAAGGGCGGTTCCTAGCGGGTGGGATACCCTGCTACACCGATAAACTCATCTTT.

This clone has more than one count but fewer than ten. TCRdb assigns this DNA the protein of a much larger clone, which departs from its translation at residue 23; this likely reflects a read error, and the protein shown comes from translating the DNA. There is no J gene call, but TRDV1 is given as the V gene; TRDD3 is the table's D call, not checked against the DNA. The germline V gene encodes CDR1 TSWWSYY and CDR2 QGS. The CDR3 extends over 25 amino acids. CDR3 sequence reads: CALGELEPSRTYVPGGGTNTDKPIF. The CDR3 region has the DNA TGTGCTCTTGGGGAACTCGAACCTTCCCGTACGTACGTGCCAGGCGGGGGGACTAATACCGATAAACCCATCTTT.

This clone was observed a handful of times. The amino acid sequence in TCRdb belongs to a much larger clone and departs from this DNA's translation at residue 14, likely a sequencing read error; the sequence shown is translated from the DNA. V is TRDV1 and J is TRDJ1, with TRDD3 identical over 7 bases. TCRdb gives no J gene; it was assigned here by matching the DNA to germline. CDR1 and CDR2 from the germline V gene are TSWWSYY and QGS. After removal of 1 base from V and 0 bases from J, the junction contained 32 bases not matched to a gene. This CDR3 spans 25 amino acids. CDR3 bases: TGTGCTCTTGGGGAACGAAGTATCAGGTACCCCATTGTGGAGGATACGTTCGGGTACACCGATAAACTCATCTTT. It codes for CALGERSIRYPIVEDTFGYTDKLIF.

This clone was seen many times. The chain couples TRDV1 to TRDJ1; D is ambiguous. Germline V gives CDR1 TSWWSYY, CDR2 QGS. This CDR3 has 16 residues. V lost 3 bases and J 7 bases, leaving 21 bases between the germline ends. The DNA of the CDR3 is TGTGCTCTTGGGGACACGATCCTTTTGCCGGGTGGTAAACTCATCTTT. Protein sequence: CALGDTILLPGGKLIF.

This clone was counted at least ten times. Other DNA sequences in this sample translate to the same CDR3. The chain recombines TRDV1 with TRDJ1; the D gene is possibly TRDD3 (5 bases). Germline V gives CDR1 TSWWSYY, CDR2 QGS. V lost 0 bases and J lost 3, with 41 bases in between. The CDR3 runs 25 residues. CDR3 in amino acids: CALGELDKLNQRRVFHWGAPDKLIF. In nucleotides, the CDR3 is TGTGCTCTTGGGGAACTGGATAAGCTTAACCAACGCCGTGTCTTTCATTGGGGTGCGCCCGATAAACTCATCTTT.

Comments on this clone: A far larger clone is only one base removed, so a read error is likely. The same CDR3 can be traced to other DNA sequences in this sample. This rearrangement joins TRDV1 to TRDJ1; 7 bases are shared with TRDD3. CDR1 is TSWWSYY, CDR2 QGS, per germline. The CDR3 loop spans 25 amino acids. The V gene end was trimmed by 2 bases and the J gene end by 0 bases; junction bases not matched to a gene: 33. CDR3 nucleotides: TGTGCTCTTGGGGAAAAGGTACCCCCAAATCCCCTGGGATGGGATACACCCCATTACACCGATAAACTCATCTTT. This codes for CALGEKVPPNPLGWDTPHYTDKLIF.

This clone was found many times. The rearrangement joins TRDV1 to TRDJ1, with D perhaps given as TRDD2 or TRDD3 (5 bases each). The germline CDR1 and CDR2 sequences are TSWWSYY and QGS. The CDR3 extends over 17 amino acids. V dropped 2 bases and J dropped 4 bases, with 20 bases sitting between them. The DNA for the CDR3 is TGTGCTCTTGGGGAATATTCCTTGCACCCCTGGGACGATAAACTCATCTTT. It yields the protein CALGEYSLHPWDDKLIF.

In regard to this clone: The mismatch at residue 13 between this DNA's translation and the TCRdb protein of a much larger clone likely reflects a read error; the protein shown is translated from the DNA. Here the CDR3 reads CALGTSNYVPWGVPTDKLIF. Written as DNA, the CDR3 is TGTGCTCTTGGGACCAGCAACTACGTGCCCTGGGGGGTCCCCACCGATAAACTCATCTTT. The V call is TRDV1, the J call TRDJ1; 7 bases align to TRDD3. No J gene was available from TCRdb, and it was assigned here by a germline match of the DNA. This CDR3 has 20 amino acids. The V and J ends lost 5 bases and 1 base, in that order; junction bases with no gene match: 22. Per the germline V gene, CDR1 is TSWWSYY and CDR2 is QGS.

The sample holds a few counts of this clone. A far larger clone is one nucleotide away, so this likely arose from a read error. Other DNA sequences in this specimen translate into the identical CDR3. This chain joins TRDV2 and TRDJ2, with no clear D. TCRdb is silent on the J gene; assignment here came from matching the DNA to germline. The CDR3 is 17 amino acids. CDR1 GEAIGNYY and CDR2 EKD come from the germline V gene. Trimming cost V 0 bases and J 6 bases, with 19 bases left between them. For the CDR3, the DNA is TGTGCCTGTGACACCGTAGTCCCAGGGGCCCGGCCAGCACAACTCTTCTTT. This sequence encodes CACDTVVPGARPAQLFF.

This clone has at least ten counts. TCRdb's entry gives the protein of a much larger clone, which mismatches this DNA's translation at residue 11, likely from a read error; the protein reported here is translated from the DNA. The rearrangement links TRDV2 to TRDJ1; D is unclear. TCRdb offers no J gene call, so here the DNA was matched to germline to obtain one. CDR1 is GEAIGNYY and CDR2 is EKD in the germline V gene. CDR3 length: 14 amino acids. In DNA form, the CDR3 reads TGTGCCTGTGACACCGTTTTGTACACCGATGAACTCATCTTT. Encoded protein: CACDTVLYTDELIF.

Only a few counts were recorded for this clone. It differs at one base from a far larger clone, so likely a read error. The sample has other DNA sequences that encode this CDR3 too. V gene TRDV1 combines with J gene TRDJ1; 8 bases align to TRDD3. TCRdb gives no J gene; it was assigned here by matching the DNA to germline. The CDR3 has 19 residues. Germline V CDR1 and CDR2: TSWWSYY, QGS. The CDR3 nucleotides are TGCGCTCTTGGGGAACATTACGTCTCGGGGGATATTGATACCGATAAACTCATCTTT. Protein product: CALGEHYVSGDIDTDKLIF.

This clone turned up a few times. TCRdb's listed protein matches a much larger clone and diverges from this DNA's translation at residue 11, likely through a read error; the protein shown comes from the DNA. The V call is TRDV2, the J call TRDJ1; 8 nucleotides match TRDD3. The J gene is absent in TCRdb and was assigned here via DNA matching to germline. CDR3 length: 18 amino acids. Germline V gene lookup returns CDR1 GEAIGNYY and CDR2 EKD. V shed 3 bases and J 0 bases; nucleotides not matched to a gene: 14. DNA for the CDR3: TGTGCCTGTGACGCCATTAATACTGGGGGCATGTACACCGATAAACTCATCTTT. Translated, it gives CACDAINTGGMYTDKLIF.

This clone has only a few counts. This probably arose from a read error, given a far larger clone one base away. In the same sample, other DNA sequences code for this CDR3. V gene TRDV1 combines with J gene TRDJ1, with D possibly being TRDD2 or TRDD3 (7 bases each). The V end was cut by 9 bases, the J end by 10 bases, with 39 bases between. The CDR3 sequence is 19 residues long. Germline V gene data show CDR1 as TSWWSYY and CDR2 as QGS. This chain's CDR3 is CALGIGPGPSSSTGVILIF. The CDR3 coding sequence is TGTGCTCTCGGGATCGGGCCCGGGCCTTCCTCCAGTACTGGGGTCATACTCATCTTT.

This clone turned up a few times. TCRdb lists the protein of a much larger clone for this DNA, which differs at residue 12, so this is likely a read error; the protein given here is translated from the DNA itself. The CDR3 coding sequence is TGTGCTCTTGGGGAACTCCTAGTGGTCCAGGGAGAACTCATCTTT. Translated, it gives CALGELLVVQGELIF. The V call is TRDV1, the J call TRDJ1; D is unresolved. The J gene comes from matching the DNA to germline here; TCRdb lacks it. Per germline, CDR1 TSWWSYY and CDR2 QGS. The CDR3 consists of 15 residues. The ends were cut back, 0 bases at V and 9 bases at J, with 17 bases in the middle.

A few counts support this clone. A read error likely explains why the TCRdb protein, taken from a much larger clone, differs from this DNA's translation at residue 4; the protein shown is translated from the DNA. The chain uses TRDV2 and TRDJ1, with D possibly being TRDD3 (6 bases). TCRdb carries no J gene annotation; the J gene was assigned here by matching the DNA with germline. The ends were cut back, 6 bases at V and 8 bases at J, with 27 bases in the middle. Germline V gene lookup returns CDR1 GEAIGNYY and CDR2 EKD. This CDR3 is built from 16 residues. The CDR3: CACNHILSPGLGKLIF. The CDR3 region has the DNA TGTGCCTGTAACCACATTTTATCCCCGGGGCTGGGGAAACTCATCTTT.

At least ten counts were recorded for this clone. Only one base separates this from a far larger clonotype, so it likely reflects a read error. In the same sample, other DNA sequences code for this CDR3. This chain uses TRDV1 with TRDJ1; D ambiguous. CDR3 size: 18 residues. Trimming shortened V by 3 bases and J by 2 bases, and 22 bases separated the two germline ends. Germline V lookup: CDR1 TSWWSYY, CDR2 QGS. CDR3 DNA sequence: TGTGCTCTTGGGGACTTTCCACCGTTCCCTGGTCGAACCGATAAACTCATCTTT. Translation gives CALGDFPPFPGRTDKLIF.

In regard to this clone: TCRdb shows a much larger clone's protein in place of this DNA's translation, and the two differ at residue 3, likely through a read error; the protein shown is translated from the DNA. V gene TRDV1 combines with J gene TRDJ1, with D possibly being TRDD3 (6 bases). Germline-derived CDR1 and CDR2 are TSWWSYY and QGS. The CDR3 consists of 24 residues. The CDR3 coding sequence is TGTGCTATTGGGGAACTGCCGCTTATTCGGACTAGATACCAGGGGGAACTGCATCCATATAAACTCATCTTT. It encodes CAIGELPLIRTRYQGELHPYKLIF.

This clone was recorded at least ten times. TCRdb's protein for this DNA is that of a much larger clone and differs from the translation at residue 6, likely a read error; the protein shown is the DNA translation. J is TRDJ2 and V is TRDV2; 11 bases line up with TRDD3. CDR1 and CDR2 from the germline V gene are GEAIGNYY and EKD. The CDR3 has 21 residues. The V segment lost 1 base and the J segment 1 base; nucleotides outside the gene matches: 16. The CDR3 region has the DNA TGTGCCTGTGACACGTCAGGTGGGGGATACGCGGTTAACGATTTGACAGCACAACTCTTCTTT. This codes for CACDTSGGGYAVNDLTAQLFF.

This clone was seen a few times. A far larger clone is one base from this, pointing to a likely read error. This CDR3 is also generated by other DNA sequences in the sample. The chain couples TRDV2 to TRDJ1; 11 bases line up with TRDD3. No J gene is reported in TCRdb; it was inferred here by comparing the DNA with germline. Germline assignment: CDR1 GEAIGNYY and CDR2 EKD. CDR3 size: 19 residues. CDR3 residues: CACDEVMILGDKGADKLIF. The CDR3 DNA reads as TGTGCCTGCGACGAGGTGATGATACTGGGGGATAAGGGTGCCGACAAACTCATCTTT.

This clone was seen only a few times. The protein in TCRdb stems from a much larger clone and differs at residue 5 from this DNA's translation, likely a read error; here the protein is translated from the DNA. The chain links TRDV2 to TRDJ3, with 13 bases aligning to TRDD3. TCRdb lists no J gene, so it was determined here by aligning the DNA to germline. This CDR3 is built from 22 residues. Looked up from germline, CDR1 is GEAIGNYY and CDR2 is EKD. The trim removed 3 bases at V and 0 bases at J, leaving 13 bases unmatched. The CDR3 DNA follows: TGTGCCTGTGACGCCGTACTGGGGGATACGCGTAATCACTCCTGGGACACCCGACAGATGTTTTTC. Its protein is CACDAVLGDTRNHSWDTRQMFF.

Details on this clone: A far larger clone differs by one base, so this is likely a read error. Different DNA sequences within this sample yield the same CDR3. The CDR3 loop is CACDTVLGDTSVTDKLIF. CDR3 DNA sequence: TGTGCCTGCGACACAGTACTGGGGGATACGTCCGTCACCGATAAACTCATCTTT. The chain uses TRDV2 and TRDJ1; 13 nucleotides agree with TRDD3. As TCRdb names no J gene, one was assigned here on the basis of a DNA match to germline. Germline V gene sequence: CDR1 GEAIGNYY, CDR2 EKD. This CDR3 contains 18 residues.